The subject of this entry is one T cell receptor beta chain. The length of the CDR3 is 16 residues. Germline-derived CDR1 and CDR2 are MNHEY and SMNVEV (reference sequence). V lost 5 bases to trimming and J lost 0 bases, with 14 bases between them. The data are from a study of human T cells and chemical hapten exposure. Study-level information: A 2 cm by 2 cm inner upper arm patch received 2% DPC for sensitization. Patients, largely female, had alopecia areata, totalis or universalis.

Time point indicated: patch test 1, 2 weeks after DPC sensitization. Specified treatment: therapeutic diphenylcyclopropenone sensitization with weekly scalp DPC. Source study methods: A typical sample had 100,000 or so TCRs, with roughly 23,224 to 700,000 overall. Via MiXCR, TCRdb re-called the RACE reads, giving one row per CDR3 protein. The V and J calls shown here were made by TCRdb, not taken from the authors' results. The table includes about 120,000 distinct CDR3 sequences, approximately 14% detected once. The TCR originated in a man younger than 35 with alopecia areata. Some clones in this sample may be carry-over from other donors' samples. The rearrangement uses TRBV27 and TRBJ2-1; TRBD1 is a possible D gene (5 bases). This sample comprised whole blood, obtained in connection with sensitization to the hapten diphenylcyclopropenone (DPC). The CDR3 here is CASSTPGFASYNEQFF. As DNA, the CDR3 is TGTGCCAGCAGTACCCCAGGGTTCGCCTCCTACAATGAGCAGTTCTTC.